This paragraph covers one T cell receptor (beta chain) sequence. As yet, its antigen is unknown. A read error may produce the germline difference seen at one junction end. These data come from a study of early stage breast cancer tumors. Study-level information: Most invasive tumors, twelve of 16, were ER+/PR+/HER2-. Each sample averaged approximately 9.8-fold read coverage. Study outcomes and limitations: Tumors had approximately 2.4-fold higher T cell density than normal breast. Comparing each tissue with blood distinguished tumor from normal in most of the 16 patients.

CDR1 is SSHAT, CDR2 FNYEAQ, per germline (reference sequence). The CDR3 loop spans 14 amino acids. Using immunoSEQ multiplex PCR, the repertoire was profiled, and TCRdb retains in-frame clones only, with some absent. This table has roughly 19,000 clones, approximately 80% appearing once. The clonotype originates from a person aged 55 to 69 with breast cancer. Sequenced sample: blood. The rearrangement links TRBV7-7 to TRBJ2-7, with 9 bases identical to TRBD1. The CDR3, as DNA: TGTGCTAGCAGCCTCGGGACAGGGAACTACGAGCAGTACTTC. As protein: CASSLGTGNYEQYF.